The next 9 T cell receptor beta chains were all read from a single sample in a study of beta chain features in type 1 diabetes. Since all of the isolated RNA was reverse transcribed, expressed TCRB transcripts were what got sequenced. Here immunoSEQ multiplex PCR was the method, and the copy in TCRdb shows in-frame clones only, minus some. This repertoire shows 400,000 to 450,000 clones, approximately 13% found once; its top ten account for approximately 0.038%. The sample taken for sequencing was naive CD4+ T cells from blood. These receptors all come from a man aged 30-40 years in good health.

This chain joins TRBV9 and TRBJ2-4; D may be TRBD1 or TRBD2 (5 bases each). The V end lost 3 bases, the J end lost 0 bases, and 10 bases lay between the germline ends. There are 15 residues in the CDR3. The V gene's germline CDR1 is SGDLS and CDR2 YYNGEE. DNA for the CDR3: TGTGCCAGCAGCGAGGGGAGCTTAGCCAAAAACATTCAGTACTTC. Its translation is CASSEGSLAKNIQYF.

This clone showed up just a few times. The genes are TRBV10-3 and TRBJ2-1, with 12 nucleotides matching TRBD2. CDR3 length equals 16 residues. Trimming removed 8 bases from V and 2 bases from J; junction bases left unmatched: 7. Germline V gene data show CDR1 as ENHRY and CDR2 as SYGVKD. The CDR3 loop is CAIESRTSGAYNEQFF. The CDR3 bases are TGTGCCATCGAGTCGAGGACTAGCGGGGCCTACAATGAGCAGTTCTTC.

The chain is built from TRBV5-5 and TRBJ1-1; 8 bases align to TRBD1. Germline assignment: CDR1 SGHKS and CDR2 YYEKEE (reference sequence). CDR3 length: 14 residues. Germline trimming cut 4 bases from V and 10 bases from J; bases unmatched to any gene: 12. CDR3 loop: CASSDRGTGRSAFF. The CDR3, as DNA: TGTGCCAGCAGCGACCGAGGGACAGGTCGGTCAGCTTTCTTT.

This clone was counted a few times. This chain uses TRBV13 with TRBJ1-1; possibly TRBD1 for D (5 bases). This CDR3 is 14 amino acids long. V shed 0 bases and J shed 4 bases, with 9 bases lying between them. Germline CDR1 reads PRHDT; CDR2 reads FYEKMQ (reference sequence). CDR3 amino acids: CASSLGGVSTEAFF. CDR3 nucleotide sequence: TGTGCCAGCAGCTTAGGGGGGGTATCCACTGAAGCTTTCTTT. The full variable domain, with the rest looked up from reference TRBV13 and TRBJ1-1, is AAGVIQSPRHLIKEKRETATLKCYPIPRHDTVYWYQQGPGQDPQFLISFYEKMQSDKGSIPDRFSAQQFSDYHSELNMSSLELGDSALYFCASSLGGVSTEAFFGQGTRLTVV.

The chain recombines TRBV5-1 with TRBJ1-1; TRBD1 agrees at 7 bases. Germline CDR1 is SGHRS and CDR2 is YFSETQ. Trimming took 0 bases from V and 1 from J; bases not matched to a gene: 3. This CDR3 has 15 residues. The CDR3 loop is CASSLVTGSNTEAFF. CDR3 DNA sequence: TGCGCCAGCAGCTTGGTGACAGGGTCGAACACTGAAGCTTTCTTT.

This clone was counted between two and nine times. The CDR3 is CASSLLPNEKLFF. The CDR3 DNA follows: TGTGCCAGCAGCTTGCTCCCAAATGAAAAACTGTTTTTT. The genes are TRBV5-4 and TRBJ1-4; D is ambiguous. Germline CDR1 SGHNT, CDR2 YYREEE (reference sequence). The V end was cut by 1 base, the J end by 5 bases, with 6 bases between. This CDR3 is 13 amino acids long.

Details on this clone: This specimen includes other DNA sequences encoding the same CDR3. This chain links TRBV9 with TRBJ2-1, with 7 positions matching TRBD1. V shed 2 bases, J shed 2 bases, and the junction held 4 bases outside the gene matches. The CDR3 contains 15 residues. Germline CDR1 reads SGDLS; CDR2 reads YYNGEE. Here the CDR3 DNA reads TGTGCCAGCAGCGTGTCCGGGACAGCCTACAATGAGCAGTTCTTC. The encoded protein is CASSVSGTAYNEQFF.

The chain joins TRBV11-3 to TRBJ2-5; D is possibly TRBD2 (6 bases). The ends were cut back, 0 bases at V and 5 bases at J, with 13 bases in the middle. The CDR3 consists of 15 residues. CDR1 and CDR2 from the germline V gene are SGHNT and YENEEA. In DNA, the CDR3 is TGTGCCAGCAGCTTAGATCGCGGGGCGGGTGAGACCCAGTACTTC. Translation gives CASSLDRGAGETQYF. The whole variable domain, filled in from reference TRBV11-3 and TRBJ2-5, reads EAGVVQSPRYKIIEKKQPVAFWCNPISGHNTLYWYLQNLGQGPELLIRYENEEAVDDSQLPKDRFSAERLKGVDSTLKIQPAELGDSAVYLCASSLDRGAGETQYFGPGTRLLVL.

This sequence joins TRBV2 and TRBJ1-2; unclear D gene. The CDR3 covers 10 residues. CDR1 and CDR2 from the germline V gene are SNHLY and FYNNEI. V lost 3 bases to trimming and J lost 7 bases, with 3 bases between them. The CDR3 coding sequence is TGTGCCAGCAGTGATACTGGCTACACCTTC. This codes for CASSDTGYTF.